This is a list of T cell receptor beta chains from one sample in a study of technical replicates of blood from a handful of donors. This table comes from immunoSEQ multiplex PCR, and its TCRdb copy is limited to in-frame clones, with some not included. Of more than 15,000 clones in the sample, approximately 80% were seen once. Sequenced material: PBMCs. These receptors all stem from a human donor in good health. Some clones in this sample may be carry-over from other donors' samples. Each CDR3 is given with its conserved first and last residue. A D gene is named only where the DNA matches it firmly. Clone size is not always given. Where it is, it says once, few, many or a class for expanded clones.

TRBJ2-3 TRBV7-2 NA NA CASSPQGPGVGTQYF TGTGCCAGCAGCCCACAGGGACCCGGGGTGGGTACGCAGTATTTT
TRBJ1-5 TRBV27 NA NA CASSLFSDISNQPQHF TGTGCCAGCAGTTTATTTTCGGACATTAGCAATCAGCCCCAGCATTTT
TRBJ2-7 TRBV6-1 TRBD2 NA CASSQTSASYEQYF TGTGCCAGCAGCCAAACTAGCGCCTCCTACGAGCAGTACTTC
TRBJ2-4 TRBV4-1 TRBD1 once CASSQFADRGAKNIQYF TGCGCCAGCAGCCAATTCGCGGACAGGGGGGCCAAAAACATTCAGTACTTC
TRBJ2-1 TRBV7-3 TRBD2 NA CASSIRERGEQFF TGTGCCAGCAGCATTCGGGAGCGGGGTGAGCAGTTCTTC
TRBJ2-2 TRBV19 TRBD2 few CASSINGRGVAGELFF TGTGCCAGTAGTATCAACGGGAGGGGAGTGGCCGGGGAGCTGTTTTTT
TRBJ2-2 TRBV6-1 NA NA CASSEERVVWTGELFF TGTGCCAGCAGTGAAGAGCGGGTAGTGTGGACCGGGGAGCTGTTTTTT
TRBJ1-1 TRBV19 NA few CASSIGTGNTEAFF TGTGCCAGTAGTATAGGTACCGGGAACACTGAAGCTTTCTTT
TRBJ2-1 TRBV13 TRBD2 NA CASSLEGGDYNEQFF TGTGCCAGCAGCTTAGAGGGAGGGGACTACAATGAGCAGTTCTTC
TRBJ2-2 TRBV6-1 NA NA CASSEQPQQNTGELFF TGTGCCAGCAGTGAACAGCCCCAACAGAACACCGGGGAGCTGTTTTTT
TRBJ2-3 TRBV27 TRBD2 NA CASSFGLAGADTQYF TGTGCCAGCAGTTTCGGACTAGCGGGGGCAGATACGCAGTATTTT
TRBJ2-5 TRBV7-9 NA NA CASSSYGSGETQYF TGTGCCAGCAGCAGCTACGGGAGTGGGGAGACCCAGTACTTC
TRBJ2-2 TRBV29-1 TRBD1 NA CSVGTGANTGELFF TGCAGCGTGGGTACAGGGGCCAACACCGGGGAGCTGTTTTTT
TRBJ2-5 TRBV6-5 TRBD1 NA CASTQGQGGETQYF TGTGCCAGCACCCAGGGACAGGGAGGAGAGACCCAGTACTTC
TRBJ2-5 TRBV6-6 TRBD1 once CASAAPTGGGETQYF TGTGCCAGCGCCGCCCCGACAGGGGGCGGAGAGACCCAGTACTTC
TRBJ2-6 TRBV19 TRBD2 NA CASSAGVSGANVLTF TGTGCCAGTAGTGCGGGGGTTTCGGGGGCCAACGTCCTGACTTTC
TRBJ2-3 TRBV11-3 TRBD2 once CASSSSAGSGGTDTQYF TGTGCCAGCAGCTCCTCAGCGGGGAGCGGGGGCACAGATACGCAGTATTTT
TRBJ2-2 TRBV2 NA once CASRELAPSTGELFF TGTGCCAGCAGAGAACTAGCTCCGAGCACCGGGGAGCTGTTTTTT
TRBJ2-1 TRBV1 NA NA CTSSQDPRGVDEQFF TGCACCAGCAGCCAAGACCCGCGGGGGGTGGATGAGCAGTTCTTC
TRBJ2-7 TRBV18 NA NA CASSGTYSSYEQYF TGTGCCAGCAGTGGGACTTACAGCTCCTACGAGCAGTACTTC
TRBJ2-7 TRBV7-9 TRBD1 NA CASSLAPGQGVGSYEQYF TGTGCCAGCAGCTTAGCGCCCGGACAGGGCGTGGGGTCCTACGAGCAGTACTTC
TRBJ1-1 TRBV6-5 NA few CAAQQNLNTEAFF TGTGCCGCCCAACAGAACTTGAACACTGAAGCTTTCTTT
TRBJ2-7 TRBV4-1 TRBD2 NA CASSQAGSGKVEQYF TGCGCCAGCAGCCAAGCGGGTAGCGGGAAGGTCGAGCAGTACTTC
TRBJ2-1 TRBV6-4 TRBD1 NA CASSLSGGRTALNEQFF TGTGCCAGCAGTTTATCAGGGGGCCGCACGGCGCTCAATGAGCAGTTCTTC
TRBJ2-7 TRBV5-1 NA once CASRLLPGTASYEQYF TGCGCCAGCAGGTTACTGCCCGGGACTGCATCCTACGAGCAGTACTTC
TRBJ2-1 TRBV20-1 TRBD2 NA CSPAGEQFF TGCAGTCCAGCGGGAGAGCAGTTCTTC
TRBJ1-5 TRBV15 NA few CATSRDWRQALNQPQHF TGTGCCACCAGCAGAGATTGGCGTCAGGCCCTCAATCAGCCCCAGCATTTT
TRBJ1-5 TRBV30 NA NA CAWSRDSNQPQHF TGTGCCTGGAGCAGGGATAGCAATCAGCCCCAGCATTTT
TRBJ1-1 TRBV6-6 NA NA CASSSQGLAFF TGTGCCAGCAGTTCTCAGGGCCTAGCTTTCTTT
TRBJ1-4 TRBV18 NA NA CASSPNHGENEKLFF TGTGCCAGCTCACCAAATCACGGGGAAAATGAAAAACTGTTTTTT
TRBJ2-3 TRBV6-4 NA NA CASSYRSTDTQYF TGTGCCAGCAGTTACAGGAGCACAGATACGCAGTATTTT
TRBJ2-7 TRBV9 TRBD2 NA CASSTRTSGRYEQYF TGTGCCAGCAGCACCCGGACTAGCGGACGGTACGAGCAGTACTTC
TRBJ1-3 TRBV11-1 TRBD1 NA CASSRDSSGNTIYF TGTGCCAGCAGCCGGGACAGCTCTGGAAACACCATATATTTT
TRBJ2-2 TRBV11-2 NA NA CASSTDRSDTGELFF TGTGCCAGCAGCACGGACAGAAGTGACACCGGGGAGCTGTTTTTT
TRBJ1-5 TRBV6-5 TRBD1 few CASRRTGVNQPQHF TGTGCCAGCAGAAGGACAGGAGTCAATCAGCCCCAGCATTTT